These T cell receptor beta chains were read from a single sample in a study of T cell repertoires in cytomegalovirus infection. Each CDR3 protein is one row after TCRdb ran MiXCR on the reads. The sample lists approximately 730,000 distinct CDR3 sequences; just under 30% were seen once. Antigen specificity for these receptors is unknown. This sample comprised cultured CD8+ T cells from PBMCs, obtained from culture after CMV antigen stimulation. These receptors originate from a human donor in good health (CMV status not recorded). Some clones in this sample may be carry-over from other donors' samples. CDR3s include the opening cysteine and the closing phenylalanine or tryptophan. The D gene is left open where the match is weak.

D gene,J gene,V gene,CDR3 protein
.,TRBJ1-6,TRBV4-1,CASSKYAQGQNSPLHF
.,TRBJ2-3,TRBV7-4,CASSLASPGTDTQYF
TRBD1,TRBJ1-1,TRBV27,CASSLDRAGGTEAFF
.,TRBJ2-2,TRBV7-9,CASSSRTAPYGELFF
.,TRBJ2-2,TRBV7-6,CASSSLPPHYGELFF
.,TRBJ2-2,TRBV12-3/TRBV12-4,CATPQEGTGELFF
.,TRBJ1-1,TRBV2,CASSERSKDTEAFF
.,TRBJ2-1,TRBV20-1,CSASRGITYNEQFF
.,TRBJ2-3,TRBV12-3/TRBV12-4,CASSRSGPTDTQYF
.,TRBJ2-1,TRBV7-7,CASSLDTVYNEQFF
TRBD1,TRBJ1-2,TRBV2,CASSGMTGAYGYTF
TRBD1,TRBJ1-5,TRBV6-2/TRBV6-3,CASSYSTGFGDQPQHF
.,TRBJ2-4,TRBV6-5,CASSDYKDIQYF
.,TRBJ2-1,TRBV10-3,CAITNPHNEQFF
TRBD1,TRBJ1-1,TRBV20-1,CSATPGTGLRTEAFF
TRBD2,TRBJ2-2,TRBV7-8,CASRSARGGSTGELFF
.,TRBJ2-1,TRBV7-9,CASVPSGNEQFF